This is a list of T cell receptor beta chains from one sample in a study of cytomegalovirus exposure and HLA in healthy donors. Libraries were prepared by immunoSEQ multiplex PCR; TCRdb keeps only in-frame clonotypes and omits some of them. Of about 110,000 clones detected, 65% to 75% appear once; the ten largest clones hold around 4.9%. Sequenced sample: PBMCs. The receptor source for this set is a man aged 30 to 39 in good health and CMV-seropositive. Both conserved end residues are trimmed from each CDR3. The size field is filled for only some rows; it gives once, few, many or a size class.

size: once
J: TRBJ2-7
V: TRBV6-5
CDR3: ASCRDSKRGYEQY

size: NA
J: TRBJ2-7
V: TRBV11-2
CDR3: ASSLGATGGYYEQY

size: NA
J: TRBJ2-5
V: TRBV2
CDR3: ASSGRNGETQY

size: NA
J: TRBJ2-1
V: TRBV4-3
CDR3: ASSQVRGPYNEQF

size: NA
J: TRBJ1-4
V: TRBV6-5
CDR3: ASSYSRAGNEKLF

size: NA
J: TRBJ1-2
V: TRBV5-6
CDR3: ASSAGQLYGYP

size: NA
J: TRBJ2-1
V: TRBV13
CDR3: ASSEGQNEQF

size: NA
J: TRBJ2-7
V: TRBV9
CDR3: ASSVEDDSPYEQY

size: NA
J: TRBJ1-1
V: TRBV7-9
CDR3: ASSWGQVSTEAF

size: NA
J: TRBJ1-2
V: TRBV6-6
CDR3: ASSWTGANYGYT

size: NA
J: TRBJ1-1
V: TRBV19
CDR3: ASSINRVNTEAF

size: NA
J: TRBJ2-3
V: TRBV2
CDR3: ASSGQRAPTDTQY

size: NA
J: TRBJ1-1
V: TRBV11-2
CDR3: ASSLGQFTEAF

size: NA
J: TRBJ1-2
V: TRBV2
CDR3: ASSTTGGAGYT

size: NA
J: TRBJ2-1
V: TRBV5-1
CDR3: ASSYTTRTGAYNEQF

size: NA
J: TRBJ1-3
V: TRBV6-5
CDR3: ASSYRTGSGNTIY

size: NA
J: TRBJ2-5
V: TRBV5-1
CDR3: ASCWDSPYQETQY

size: NA
J: TRBJ1-6
V: TRBV12-5
CDR3: ASGLGQGESLH

size: NA
J: TRBJ1-2
V: TRBV2
CDR3: ASSEPKNLGGYGYT

size: NA
J: TRBJ1-2
V: TRBV19
CDR3: ASRNQGPLYGYT

size: NA
J: TRBJ1-4
V: TRBV5-4
CDR3: ASSSRRTGGEEKLF

size: few
J: TRBJ1-6
V: TRBV6-6
CDR3: ASSQDRVALH

size: NA
J: TRBJ2-7
V: TRBV5-4
CDR3: ASSWAGGSYEQY

size: few
J: TRBJ2-2
V: TRBV9
CDR3: ASSEGQGAGTGELF

size: NA
J: TRBJ2-3
V: TRBV29-1
CDR3: SVAGQALVNTQY

size: NA
J: TRBJ1-5
V: TRBV6-5
CDR3: ASSPTGGTSQPQH

size: NA
J: TRBJ2-7
V: TRBV7-2
CDR3: ASSFGTSGFYEQY

size: many
J: TRBJ1-1
V: TRBV2
CDR3: ASSPGFEAF

size: NA
J: TRBJ1-5
V: TRBV6-6
CDR3: ASSYPGGGQPQH

size: NA
J: TRBJ2-7
V: TRBV7-2
CDR3: ASSFYGTGGGEQY

size: NA
J: TRBJ1-1
V: TRBV5-1
CDR3: ASSQGASGTEAF

size: few
J: TRBJ1-2
V: TRBV7-9
CDR3: ASSLKQGASGYT

size: NA
J: TRBJ1-5
V: TRBV12-5
CDR3: ASGLQGVVQPQH

size: NA
J: TRBJ2-7
V: TRBV7-9
CDR3: ASSLALEQY

size: NA
J: TRBJ1-4
V: TRBV18
CDR3: ASSPLEGNEKLF

size: few
J: TRBJ1-5
V: TRBV6-6
CDR3: ASTRELGGNQPQH

size: once
J: TRBJ2-5
V: TRBV18
CDR3: ASSPGQGFETQY

size: once
J: TRBJ1-3
V: TRBV5-4
CDR3: ASSADGRVGNTIY

size: NA
J: TRBJ2-7
V: TRBV6-1
CDR3: ASRLQGPLYEQY

size: few
J: TRBJ1-3
V: TRBV2
CDR3: ASRQYRLISGNTIY

size: NA
J: TRBJ1-2
V: TRBV25-1
CDR3: ASSGSGGKNYGYT

size: NA
J: TRBJ2-5
V: TRBV4-1
CDR3: ASSTYRGNQETQY

size: once
J: TRBJ1-6
V: TRBV28
CDR3: ASSSGAPNSPLH

size: NA
J: TRBJ1-2
V: TRBV6-1
CDR3: ASSTWTGAVWGYT

size: once
J: TRBJ1-3
V: TRBV5-1
CDR3: ASSFEGGEGNTIY

size: few
J: TRBJ1-1
V: TRBV4-1
CDR3: ASSQTGNTEAF

size: NA
J: TRBJ2-7
V: TRBV7-2
CDR3: ASSAMMEQY

size: NA
J: TRBJ2-1
V: TRBV14
CDR3: ASSQESNEQF

size: NA
J: TRBJ2-3
V: TRBV18
CDR3: ASSPMQGAADTQY

size: few
J: TRBJ1-1
V: TRBV5-6
CDR3: ASRERDTGGTEAF

size: NA
J: TRBJ1-1
V: TRBV19
CDR3: ASSIVEGVEAF

size: few
J: TRBJ2-7
V: TRBV19
CDR3: ATSISPGVYEQY

size: NA
J: TRBJ1-1
V: TRBV29-1
CDR3: SVHRGNTEAF

size: few
J: TRBJ1-6
V: TRBV5-1
CDR3: ASSLDLTLNSPLH